Included here is one T cell receptor (beta chain) sequence, with context. Its specificity is unknown. From the RT-PCR reads, TCRdb called clonotypes with MiXCR, one entry per CDR3 protein. Of roughly 14,000 distinct CDR3 sequences listed, approximately 88% are singletons. The record originates from a study of yellow fever vaccine responses in identical twins. Study observations and caveats: Each twin's T cell response to the vaccine was reported to look partly convergent and partly personalized.

The germline V gene encodes CDR1 LGHNA and CDR2 YNFKEQ. With V trimmed by 0 bases and J by 0 bases, 7 bases remained unmatched. The CDR3 contains 18 residues. The specimen comprised T cells from blood (PBMCs), unsorted or a sorted subset (not recorded which), sampled before or after yellow fever vaccination (not recorded which). The clonotype originates from a woman aged 18-29 years who received the yellow fever vaccine. The rearrangement joins TRBV4-2 to TRBJ2-1; 8 bases fit TRBD2. In DNA form, the CDR3 reads TGTGCCAGCAGCCAAGATAGTAGCGGGGCCCCCTCCTACAATGAGCAGTTCTTC. Translation gives CASSQDSSGAPSYNEQFF.